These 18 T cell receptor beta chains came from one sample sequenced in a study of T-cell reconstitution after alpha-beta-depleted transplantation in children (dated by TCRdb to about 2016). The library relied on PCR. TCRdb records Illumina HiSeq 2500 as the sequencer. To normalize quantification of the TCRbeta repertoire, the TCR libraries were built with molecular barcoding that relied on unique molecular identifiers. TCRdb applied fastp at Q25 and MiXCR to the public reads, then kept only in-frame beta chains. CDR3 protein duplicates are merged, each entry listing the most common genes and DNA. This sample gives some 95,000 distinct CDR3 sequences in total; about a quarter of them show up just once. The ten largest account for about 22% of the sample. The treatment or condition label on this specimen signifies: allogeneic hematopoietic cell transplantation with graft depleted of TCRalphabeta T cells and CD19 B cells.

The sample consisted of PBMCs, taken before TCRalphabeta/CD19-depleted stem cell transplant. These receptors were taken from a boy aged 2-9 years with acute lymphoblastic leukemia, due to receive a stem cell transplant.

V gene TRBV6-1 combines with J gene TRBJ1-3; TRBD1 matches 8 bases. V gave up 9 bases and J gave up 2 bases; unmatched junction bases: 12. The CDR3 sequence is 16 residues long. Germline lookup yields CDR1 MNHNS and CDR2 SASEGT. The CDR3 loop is CASQRMDREAGNTIYF. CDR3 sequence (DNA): TGTGCCAGTCAGAGGATGGACAGGGAAGCTGGAAACACCATATATTTT.

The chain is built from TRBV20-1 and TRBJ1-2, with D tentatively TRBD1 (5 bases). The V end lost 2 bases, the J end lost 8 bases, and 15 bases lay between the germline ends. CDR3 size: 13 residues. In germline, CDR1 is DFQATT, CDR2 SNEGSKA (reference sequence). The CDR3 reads CSARQLQGNGYTF. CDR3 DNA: TGCAGTGCTAGACAGCTTCAGGGTAACGGCTACACCTTC.

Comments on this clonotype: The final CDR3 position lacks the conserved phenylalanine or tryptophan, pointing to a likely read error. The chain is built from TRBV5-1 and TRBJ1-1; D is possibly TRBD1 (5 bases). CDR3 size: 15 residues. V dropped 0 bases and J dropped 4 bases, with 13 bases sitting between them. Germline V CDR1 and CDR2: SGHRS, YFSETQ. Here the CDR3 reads CASSLDESRGTEAFY. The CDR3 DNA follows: TGCGCCAGCAGCTTGGATGAGAGTAGGGGCACTGAAGCTTTCTAT.

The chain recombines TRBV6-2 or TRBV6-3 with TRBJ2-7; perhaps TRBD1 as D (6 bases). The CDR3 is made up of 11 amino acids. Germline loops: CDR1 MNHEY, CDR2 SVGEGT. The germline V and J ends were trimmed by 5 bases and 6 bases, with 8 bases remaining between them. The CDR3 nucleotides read TGTGCCAGCAGTCAGGGGATCGAGCAGTACTTC. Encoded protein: CASSQGIEQYF.

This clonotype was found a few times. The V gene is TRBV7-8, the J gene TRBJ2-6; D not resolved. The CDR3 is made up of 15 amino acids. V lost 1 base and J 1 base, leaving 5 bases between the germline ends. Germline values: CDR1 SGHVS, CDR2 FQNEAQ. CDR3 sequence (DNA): TGTGCCAGCAGCTTAGGAAGGTCTGGGGCCAACGTCCTGACTTTC. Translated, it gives CASSLGRSGANVLTF.

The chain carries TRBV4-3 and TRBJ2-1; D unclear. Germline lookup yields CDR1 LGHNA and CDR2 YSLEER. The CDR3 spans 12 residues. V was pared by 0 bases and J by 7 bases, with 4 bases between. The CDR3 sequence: CASSQDRNEQFF. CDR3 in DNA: TGCGCCAGCAGCCAAGATAGGAATGAGCAGTTCTTC.

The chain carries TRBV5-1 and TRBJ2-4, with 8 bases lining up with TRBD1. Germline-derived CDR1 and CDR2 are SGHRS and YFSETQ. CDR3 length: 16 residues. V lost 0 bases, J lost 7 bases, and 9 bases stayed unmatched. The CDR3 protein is CASSLAAGGRRNIQYF. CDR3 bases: TGCGCCAGCAGCTTGGCGGCAGGGGGCAGGAGGAACATTCAGTACTTC.

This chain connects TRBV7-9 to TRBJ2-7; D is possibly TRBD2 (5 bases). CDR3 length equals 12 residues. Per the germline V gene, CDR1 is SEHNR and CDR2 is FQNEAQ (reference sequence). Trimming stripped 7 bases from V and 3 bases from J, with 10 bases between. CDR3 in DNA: TGTGCCAGCACACCGGGGAGCTACGAGCAGTACTTC. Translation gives CASTPGSYEQYF.

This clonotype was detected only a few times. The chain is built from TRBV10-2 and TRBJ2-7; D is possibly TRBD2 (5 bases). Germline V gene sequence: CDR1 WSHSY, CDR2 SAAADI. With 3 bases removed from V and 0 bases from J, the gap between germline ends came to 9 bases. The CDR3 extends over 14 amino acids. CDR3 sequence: CASSERTHSYEQYF. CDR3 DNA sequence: TGCGCCAGCAGTGAACGGACTCACTCCTACGAGCAGTACTTC.

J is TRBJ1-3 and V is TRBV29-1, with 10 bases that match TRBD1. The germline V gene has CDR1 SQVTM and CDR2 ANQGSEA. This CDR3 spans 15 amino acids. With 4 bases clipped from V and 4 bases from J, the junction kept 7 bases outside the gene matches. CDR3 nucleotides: TGCAGCGTTGGGGTCGGGACAGGGGTCGGAAACACCATATATTTT. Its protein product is CSVGVGTGVGNTIYF.

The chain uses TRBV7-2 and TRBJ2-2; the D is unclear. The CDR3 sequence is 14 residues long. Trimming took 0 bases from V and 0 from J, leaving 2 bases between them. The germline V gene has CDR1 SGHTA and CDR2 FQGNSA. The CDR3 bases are TGTGCCAGCAGCTTAGCGTCGAACACCGGGGAGCTGTTTTTT. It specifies CASSLASNTGELFF.

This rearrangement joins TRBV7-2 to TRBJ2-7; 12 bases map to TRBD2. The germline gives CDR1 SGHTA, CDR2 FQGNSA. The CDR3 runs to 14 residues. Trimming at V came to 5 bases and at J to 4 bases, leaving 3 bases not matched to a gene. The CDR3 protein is CASSRLAGEYEQYF. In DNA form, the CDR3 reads TGTGCCAGCAGCCGACTAGCGGGAGAGTACGAGCAGTACTTC. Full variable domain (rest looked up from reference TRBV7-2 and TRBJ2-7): GAGVSQSPSNKVTEKGKDVELRCDPISGHTALYWYRQSLGQGLEFLIYFQGNSAPDKSGLPSDRFSAERTGGSVSTLTIQRTQQEDSAVYLCASSRLAGEYEQYFGPGTRLTVT.

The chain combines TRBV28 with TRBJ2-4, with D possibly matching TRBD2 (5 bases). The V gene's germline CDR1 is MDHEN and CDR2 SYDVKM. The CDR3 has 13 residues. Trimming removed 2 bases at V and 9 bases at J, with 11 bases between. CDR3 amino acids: CASSLGSAGIQYF. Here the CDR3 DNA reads TGTGCCAGCAGTTTAGGTTCGGCGGGCATTCAGTACTTC.

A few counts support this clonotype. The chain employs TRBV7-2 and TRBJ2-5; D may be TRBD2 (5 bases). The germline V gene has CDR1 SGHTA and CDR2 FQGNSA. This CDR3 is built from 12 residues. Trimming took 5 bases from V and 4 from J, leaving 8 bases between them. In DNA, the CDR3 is TGTGCCAGCAGCCTACGGGGAGAGACCCAGTACTTC. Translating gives CASSLRGETQYF.

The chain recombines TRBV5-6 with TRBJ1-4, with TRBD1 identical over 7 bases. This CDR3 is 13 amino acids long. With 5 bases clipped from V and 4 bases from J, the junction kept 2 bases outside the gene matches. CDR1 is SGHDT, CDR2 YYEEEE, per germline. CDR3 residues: CASRGQLNEKLFF. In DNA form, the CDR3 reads TGTGCCAGCAGGGGACAGCTTAATGAAAAACTGTTTTTT.

CDR3 amino acids: CASSPLTAYGYTF. CDR3 DNA: TGTGCCAGCAGTCCCTTAACGGCCTATGGCTACACCTTC. The chain links TRBV12-3 or TRBV12-4 to TRBJ1-2; unclear D gene. The CDR3 extends over 13 amino acids. Trimming removed 5 bases at V and 4 bases at J, with 11 bases between.

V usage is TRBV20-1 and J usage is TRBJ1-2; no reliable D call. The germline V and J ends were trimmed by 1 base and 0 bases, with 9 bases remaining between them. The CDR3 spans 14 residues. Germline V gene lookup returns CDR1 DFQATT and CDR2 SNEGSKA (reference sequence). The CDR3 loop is CSARGWKTNYGYTF. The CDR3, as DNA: TGCAGTGCTAGAGGGTGGAAGACTAACTATGGCTACACCTTC.

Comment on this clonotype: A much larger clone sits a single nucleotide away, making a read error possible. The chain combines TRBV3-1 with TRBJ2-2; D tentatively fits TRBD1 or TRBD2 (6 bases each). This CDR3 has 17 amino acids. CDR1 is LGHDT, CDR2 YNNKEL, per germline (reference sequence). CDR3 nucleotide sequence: TGTGCCACCAGCCAAGATCGGGGGCGCGCGGGCACCGGGGAGCTGTTTTTT. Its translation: CATSQDRGRAGTGELFF.